The 12 T cell receptor beta chains reported below all come from one sample, sequenced in a study of blood T cell repertoires in COVID-19. Using immunoSEQ multiplex PCR, the repertoire was profiled, and TCRdb retains in-frame clones only, with some absent. The data contain 40,000 to 50,000 clones, 80% to 90% of them singletons. The specimen was peripheral blood. The source of these receptors is a human donor in a cohort sampled during active COVID-19.

This clone was seen just once. The J gene is TRBJ2-1, the V gene TRBV5-4, with 13 bases fitting TRBD2. V gave up 6 bases and J gave up 6 bases; unmatched junction bases: 12. CDR1 and CDR2 from the germline V gene are SGHNT and YYREEE (reference sequence). This CDR3 is 17 amino acids long. The chain's CDR3 is CASNPGGLAGVSNEQFF. The CDR3 DNA is TGTGCCAGCAATCCCGGAGGACTAGCGGGAGTTAGCAATGAGCAGTTCTTC. Filled out from reference TRBV5-4 and TRBJ2-1, the complete variable domain reads ETGVTQSPTHLIKTRGQQVTLRCSSQSGHNTVSWYQQALGQGPQFIFQYYREEENGRGNFPPRFSGLQFPNYSSELNVNALELDDSALYLCASNPGGLAGVSNEQFFGPGTRLTVL.

J is TRBJ2-7 and V is TRBV5-1; D gene unclear. Deletions cut 1 base from V and 4 bases from J, with 15 bases between. The V gene's germline CDR1 is SGHRS and CDR2 YFSETQ. The CDR3 extends over 15 amino acids. DNA of the CDR3: TGCGCCAGCAGCTTGCCCCCGGGTCCGGAGTACGAGCAGTACTTC. This sequence encodes CASSLPPGPEYEQYF.

V and J are TRBV3-1 (or the pseudogene TRBV3-2) and TRBJ1-4; D gene uncertain. With 0 bases removed from V and 12 bases from J, the gap between germline ends came to 8 bases. This CDR3 has 12 residues. Germline-derived CDR1 and CDR2 are LGHDT and YNNKEL (reference sequence). The CDR3 reads CASSQERGELFF. DNA for the CDR3: TGTGCCAGCAGCCAAGAACGCGGGGAACTGTTTTTT.

The rearrangement links TRBV19 to TRBJ1-5, with D hard to call. The germline V gene has CDR1 LNHDA and CDR2 SQIVND (reference sequence). With 4 bases removed from V and 1 base from J, the gap between germline ends came to 14 bases. The CDR3 extends over 16 amino acids. The CDR3 nucleotides are TGTGCCAGTAGTAGCCTGACAAAGACGAGCAATCAGCCCCAGCATTTT. It translates to CASSSLTKTSNQPQHF.

The genes are TRBV7-2 and TRBJ2-1; 7 bases line up with TRBD1. CDR1 SGHTA and CDR2 FQGNSA come from the germline V gene. This CDR3 spans 15 amino acids. V lost 5 bases to trimming and J lost 3 bases; unmatched junction nucleotides: 7. The CDR3 here is CASSPPGQLYNEQFF. CDR3 coding DNA: TGTGCCAGCAGCCCCCCGGGACAGCTCTACAATGAGCAGTTCTTC.

The J gene is TRBJ1-1, the V gene TRBV30; TRBD1 is a possible D gene (5 bases). V shed 1 base and J shed 3 bases, with 12 bases lying between them. Germline V CDR1 and CDR2: GTSNPN, SVGIG (reference sequence). This CDR3 region has 14 residues. Written as DNA, the CDR3 is TGTGCCTGGAGTGCCGACAGCCACTACACTGAAGCTTTCTTT. This sequence encodes CAWSADSHYTEAFF.

This clone was detected once. The chain couples TRBV24-1 to TRBJ1-4, with D uncertain. The CDR3 covers 21 residues. V gave up 3 bases and J gave up 8 bases, with 33 bases separating them. Germline CDR1 and CDR2: KGHDR and SFDVKD. CDR3: CATSDTLLWEINDNYTEKLFF. CDR3 DNA sequence: TGTGCCACCAGTGATACACTTCTTTGGGAGATTAACGATAACTATACCGAAAAACTGTTTTTT.

This rearrangement joins TRBV6-5 to TRBJ2-7, with 9 bases aligning to TRBD2. The CDR3 totals 15 residues. Per the germline V gene, CDR1 is MNHEY and CDR2 is SVGAGI. V lost 6 bases to trimming and J lost 3 bases; unmatched junction nucleotides: 9. CDR3 bases: TGTGCCAGCAGCCTACAGGGACTAGCAGACTACGAGCAGTACTTC. The encoded protein is CASSLQGLADYEQYF.

This clone was detected once. V and J are TRBV18 and TRBJ2-1; the match to TRBD2 covers 10 bases. This CDR3 region has 18 residues. Germline loops: CDR1 KGHSH, CDR2 LQKENI. J gave up 5 bases and V 5 bases, and 15 bases lay outside the gene matches. As DNA, the CDR3 is TGTGCCAGCTCAACCGAATTTCTAGCGGGAGAGGTCGACAATGAGCAGTTCTTC. Its translation is CASSTEFLAGEVDNEQFF.

The CDR3 DNA reads TGTGCCAGCTCACCCTTCCTGTCCGCCAGGGAGGTTAACTACGAGCAGTACTTC. Translating gives CASSPFLSAREVNYEQYF. V is TRBV18 and J is TRBJ2-7; a weak D match, TRBD2 (6 bases). With 3 bases removed from V and 3 bases from J, the gap between germline ends came to 24 bases. CDR3 size: 18 residues. Germline CDR1 reads KGHSH; CDR2 reads LQKENI.

This clone was seen only once. The chain couples TRBV27 to TRBJ1-2; 11 bases fit TRBD1. Germline V gives CDR1 MNHEY, CDR2 SMNVEV (reference sequence). The CDR3 consists of 14 residues. V trimming: 5 bases; J trimming: 6 bases; junction bases outside the gene matches: 5. This chain's CDR3 is CASSPGTGGNGYTF. CDR3 nucleotides: TGTGCCAGCAGTCCCGGGACAGGGGGGAATGGCTACACCTTC.

V usage is TRBV24-1 and J usage is TRBJ2-3; weak D call: TRBD1 (6 bases). The CDR3 covers 13 residues. The germline CDR1 and CDR2 sequences are KGHDR and SFDVKD. The V and J ends lost 3 bases and 4 bases respectively, with 7 bases between them. The CDR3 DNA is TGTGCCACCAGTGATAACAGGGCAGATACGCAGTATTTT. Translating it yields CATSDNRADTQYF.